This T cell receptor beta chain was sequenced during a study of T cells in localized non-small cell lung cancer. Germline V CDR1 and CDR2: SGHDT, YYEEEE. The CDR3 has 15 amino acids. V was trimmed by 3 bases and J by 1 base, leaving 13 bases between them. Method: immunoSEQ multiplex PCR; TCRdb's copy keeps in-frame clones and lacks some. The sample has about 36,000 clones; roughly nine tenths are singletons. The receptor's source is a woman aged 35 to 75 with stage I lung adenocarcinoma. The sequences come from peripheral blood, collected before any cancer treatment. The chain is built from TRBV5-6 and TRBJ1-1; the D gene is possibly TRBD1 (5 bases). The CDR3 DNA follows: TGTGCCAGCAGCTGGGGGGGACGGTCGAACACTGAAGCTTTCTTT. This gives the protein CASSWGGRSNTEAFF. Supplemented by reference TRBV5-6 and TRBJ1-1, the full variable domain reads DAGVTQSPTHLIKTRGQQVTLRCSPKSGHDTVSWYQQALGQGPQFIFQYYEEEERQRGNFPDRFSGHQFPNYSSELNVNALLLGDSALYLCASSWGGRSNTEAFFGQGTRLTVV.